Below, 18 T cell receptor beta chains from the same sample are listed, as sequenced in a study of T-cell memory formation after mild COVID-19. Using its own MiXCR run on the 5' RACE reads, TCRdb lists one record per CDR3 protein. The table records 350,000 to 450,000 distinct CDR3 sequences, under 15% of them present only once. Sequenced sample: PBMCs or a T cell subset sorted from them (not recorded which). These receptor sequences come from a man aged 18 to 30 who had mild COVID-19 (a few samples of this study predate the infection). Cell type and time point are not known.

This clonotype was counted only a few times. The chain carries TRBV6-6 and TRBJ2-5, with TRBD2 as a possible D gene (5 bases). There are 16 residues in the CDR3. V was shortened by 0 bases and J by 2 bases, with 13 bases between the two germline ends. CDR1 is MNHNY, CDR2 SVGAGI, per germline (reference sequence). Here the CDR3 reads CASSYSLSPGQETQYF. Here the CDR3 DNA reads TGTGCCAGCAGTTACTCGTTATCACCGGGGCAAGAGACCCAGTACTTC.

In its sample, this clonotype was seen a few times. CDR3 amino acids: CASSWNINQPQHF. The CDR3 nucleotides read TGTGCCAGCAGCTGGAACATAAATCAGCCCCAGCATTTT. This sequence joins TRBV5-4 and TRBJ1-5; D remains unclear. The V end was cut by 3 bases, the J end by 4 bases, with 8 bases between. Germline V gene sequence: CDR1 SGHNT, CDR2 YYREEE (reference sequence). The CDR3 is 13 residues long. The full variable domain, its missing parts supplied by reference TRBV5-4 and TRBJ1-5, is ETGVTQSPTHLIKTRGQQVTLRCSSQSGHNTVSWYQQALGQGPQFIFQYYREEENGRGNFPPRFSGLQFPNYSSELNVNALELDDSALYLCASSWNINQPQHFGDGTRLSIL.

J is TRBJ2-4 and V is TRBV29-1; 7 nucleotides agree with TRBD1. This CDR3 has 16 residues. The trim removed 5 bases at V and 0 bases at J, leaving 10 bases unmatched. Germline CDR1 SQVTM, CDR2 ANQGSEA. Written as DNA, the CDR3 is TGCAGCGTTTCCGACTACAGGGGATTAGCCAAAAACATTCAGTACTTC. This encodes CSVSDYRGLAKNIQYF.

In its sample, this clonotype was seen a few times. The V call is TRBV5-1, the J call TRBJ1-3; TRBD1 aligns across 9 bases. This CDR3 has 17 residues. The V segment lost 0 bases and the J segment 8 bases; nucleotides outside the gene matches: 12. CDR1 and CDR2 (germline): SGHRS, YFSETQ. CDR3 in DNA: TGCGCCAGCAGCTTGGGATCCGGGACAGGGATCGTAGACACCATATATTTT. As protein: CASSLGSGTGIVDTIYF.

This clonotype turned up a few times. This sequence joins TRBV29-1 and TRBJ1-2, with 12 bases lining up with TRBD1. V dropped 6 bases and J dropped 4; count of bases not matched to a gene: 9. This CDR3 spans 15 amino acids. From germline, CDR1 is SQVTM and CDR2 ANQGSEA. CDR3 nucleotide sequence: TGCAGCGTCCGGGACAGGGGGCGGCACGGCTATGGCTACACCTTC. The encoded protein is CSVRDRGRHGYGYTF.

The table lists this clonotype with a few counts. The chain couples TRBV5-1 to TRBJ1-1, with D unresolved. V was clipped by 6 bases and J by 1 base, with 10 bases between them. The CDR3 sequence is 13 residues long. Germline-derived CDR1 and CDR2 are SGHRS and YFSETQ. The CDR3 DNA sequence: TGCGCCAGCATCGGGGTCCCGAACACTGAAGCTTTCTTT. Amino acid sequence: CASIGVPNTEAFF. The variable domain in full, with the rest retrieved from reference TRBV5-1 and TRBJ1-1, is KAGVTQTPRYLIKTRGQQVTLSCSPISGHRSVSWYQQTPGQGLQFLFEYFSETQRNKGNFPGRFSGRQFSNSRSEMNVSTLELGDSALYLCASIGVPNTEAFFGQGTRLTVV.

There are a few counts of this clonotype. The CDR3 sequence is CASSLSPGQAYGYTF. DNA of the CDR3: TGTGCCAGCAGTTTATCGCCGGGACAGGCGTATGGCTACACCTTC. The chain combines TRBV27 with TRBJ1-2, with 8 bases fitting TRBD1. The CDR3 has 15 residues. The V and J ends lost 0 bases and 5 bases, in that order; junction bases with no gene match: 5. Germline assignment: CDR1 MNHEY and CDR2 SMNVEV (reference sequence).

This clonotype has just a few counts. The CDR3 here is CATSDGTGQETQYF. CDR3 in DNA: TGTGCCACCAGTGATGGGACAGGCCAAGAGACCCAGTACTTC. The chain links TRBV24-1 to TRBJ2-5, with TRBD1 identical over 8 bases. Germline V CDR1 and CDR2: KGHDR, SFDVKD. V was pared by 3 bases and J by 1 base, with 0 bases of the junction left unmatched. This CDR3 region has 14 residues.

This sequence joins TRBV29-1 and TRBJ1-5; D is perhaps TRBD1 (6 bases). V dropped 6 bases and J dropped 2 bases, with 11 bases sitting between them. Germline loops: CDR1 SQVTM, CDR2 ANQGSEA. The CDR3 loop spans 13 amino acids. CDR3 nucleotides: TGCAGCGTGGCCGGGACACGCAATCAGCCCCAGCATTTT. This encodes CSVAGTRNQPQHF.

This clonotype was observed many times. The CDR3 reads CASSPADRGSGELFF. The CDR3, as DNA: TGCGCCAGCAGCCCGGCCGACAGGGGTTCCGGGGAGCTGTTTTTT. This sequence joins TRBV4-1 and TRBJ2-2; 8 nucleotides match TRBD1. Germline lookup yields CDR1 MGHRA and CDR2 YSYEKL. This CDR3 contains 15 residues. The V and J ends lost 4 bases and 6 bases, in that order; junction bases with no gene match: 7.

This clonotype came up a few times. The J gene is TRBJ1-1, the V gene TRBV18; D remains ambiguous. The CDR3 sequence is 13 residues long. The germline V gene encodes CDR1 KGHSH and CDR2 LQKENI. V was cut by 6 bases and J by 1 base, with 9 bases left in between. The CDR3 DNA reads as TGTGCCAGCTCTTCTGAGAGGAACACTGAAGCTTTCTTT. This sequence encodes CASSSERNTEAFF.

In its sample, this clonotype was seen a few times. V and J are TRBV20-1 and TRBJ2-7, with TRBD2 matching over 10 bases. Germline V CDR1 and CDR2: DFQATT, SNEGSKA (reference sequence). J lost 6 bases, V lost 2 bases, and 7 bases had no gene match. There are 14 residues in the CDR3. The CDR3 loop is CSARLAGAAAEQYV. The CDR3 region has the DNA TGCAGTGCTAGACTAGCGGGAGCCGCCGCCGAGCAGTACGTC.

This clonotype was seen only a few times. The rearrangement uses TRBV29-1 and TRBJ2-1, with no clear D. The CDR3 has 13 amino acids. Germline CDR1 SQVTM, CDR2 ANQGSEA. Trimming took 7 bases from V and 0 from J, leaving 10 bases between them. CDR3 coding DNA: TGCAGCGCCGGCCAGAGCTCCTACAATGAGCAGTTCTTC. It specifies CSAGQSSYNEQFF.

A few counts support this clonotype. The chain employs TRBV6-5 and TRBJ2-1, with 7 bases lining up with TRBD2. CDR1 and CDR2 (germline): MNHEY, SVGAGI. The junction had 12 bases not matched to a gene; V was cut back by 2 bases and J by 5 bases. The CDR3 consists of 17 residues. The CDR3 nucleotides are TGTGCCAGCAGTTACAGGGGCCGGCGGGGGAATGACAATGAGCAGTTCTTC. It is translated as CASSYRGRRGNDNEQFF.

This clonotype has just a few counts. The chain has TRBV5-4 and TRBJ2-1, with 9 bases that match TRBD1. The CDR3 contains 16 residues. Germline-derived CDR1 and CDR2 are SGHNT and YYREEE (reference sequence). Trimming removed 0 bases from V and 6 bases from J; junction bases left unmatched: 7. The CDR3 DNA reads TGTGCCAGCAGCTTGGGGGCGGGACAGGGCATCAATGAGCAGTTCTTC. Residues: CASSLGAGQGINEQFF.

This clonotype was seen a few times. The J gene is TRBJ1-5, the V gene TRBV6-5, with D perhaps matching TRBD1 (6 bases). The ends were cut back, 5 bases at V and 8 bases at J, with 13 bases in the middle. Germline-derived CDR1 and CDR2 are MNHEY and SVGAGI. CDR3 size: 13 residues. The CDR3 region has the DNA TGTGCCAGCAGTCACGACAGGCTGAAGCCCCAGCATTTT. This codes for CASSHDRLKPQHF.

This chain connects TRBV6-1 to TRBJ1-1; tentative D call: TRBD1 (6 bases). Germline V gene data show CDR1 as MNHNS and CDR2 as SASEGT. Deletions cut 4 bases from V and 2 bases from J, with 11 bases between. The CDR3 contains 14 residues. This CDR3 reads CASSVLRGNTEAFF. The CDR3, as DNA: TGTGCCAGCAGTGTGCTCAGGGGCAACACTGAAGCTTTCTTT.

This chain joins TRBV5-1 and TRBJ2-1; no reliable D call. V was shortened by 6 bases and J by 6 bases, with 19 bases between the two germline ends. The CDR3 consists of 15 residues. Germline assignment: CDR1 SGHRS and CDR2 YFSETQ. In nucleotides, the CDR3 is TGCGCCAGCAATAGAGTCCCTCCAGCCCCCAATGAGCAGTTCTTC. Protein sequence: CASNRVPPAPNEQFF.